This T cell receptor (beta chain) derives from a study of T cell responses to AZD1222 COVID-19 vaccine. Broader study findings: Spike as a whole was targeted by vaccine-associated CD4 TCRs, dominant at 160-218 and 743-854. Only a handful of AZD1222 recipients, several in all, had baseline seropositivity. Clonal diversity was possibly underestimated, and the donors were mostly white British, with more females.

Second-dose groups at about 4 or about 12 weeks were pooled. In the case of this clone: Its antigen is not known.

CDR1 is LNHDA and CDR2 is SQIVND in the germline V gene (reference sequence). CDR3 length: 16 residues. The V end was cut by 1 base, the J end by 5 bases, with 17 bases between. TCRdb's table, derived via immunoSEQ multiplex PCR, lists solely in-frame clones and lacks some. The sample holds about 56,000 clones, 65% to 90% seen once. Source: peripheral blood, taken 28 days after the second AZD1222 dose. The clonotype comes from an adult who received the AZD1222 COVID-19 vaccine. The chain employs TRBV19 and TRBJ2-5; D possibly corresponds to TRBD1 (6 bases). The CDR3 here is CASSIGAGAQGETQYF. The CDR3 DNA sequence: TGTGCCAGTAGTATAGGGGCAGGGGCGCAAGGGGAGACCCAGTACTTC.